A selection of T cell receptor beta chains follows, all from one sample in a study of T cell responses to AZD1222 COVID-19 vaccine. This table comes from immunoSEQ multiplex PCR, and its TCRdb copy is limited to in-frame clones, with some not included. The data show approximately 49,000 clones, with 65% to 80% seen just once and 20% held by the top ten. The material sequenced was peripheral blood, taken on day 0 of MenACWY control vaccination. The receptors shown here come from an adult in good health. The CDR3 runs from the conserved cysteine through the conserved F or W. D genes are given only for firm matches. Clone size is shown for a subset of rows, as once, few, many or a class of expanded clone.

v_gene,j_gene,abundance,d_gene,CDR3aa,CDR3nt
TRBV2,TRBJ1-4,.,.,CASSEGAEKLFF,TGTGCCAGCAGTGAGGGAGCCGAAAAACTGTTTTTT
TRBV29-1,TRBJ2-2,few,TRBD2,CSVLAGGNTGELFF,TGCAGCGTTCTCGCGGGAGGGAACACCGGGGAGCTGTTTTTT
TRBV7-7,TRBJ2-2,.,.,CASSPRGFGTGELFF,TGTGCCAGCAGCCCTAGGGGATTTGGCACCGGGGAGCTGTTTTTT
TRBV20-1,TRBJ1-2,.,.,CSASRSGYTF,TGCAGTGCTAGTCGAAGTGGCTACACCTTC
TRBV18,TRBJ1-3,.,.,CASSYAGFGNTIYF,TGTGCCAGCTCGTATGCGGGGTTCGGAAACACCATATATTTT
TRBV15,TRBJ1-4,.,.,CATSTDPRGEKLFF,TGTGCCACCAGCACGGACCCCCGGGGGGAAAAACTGTTTTTT
TRBV5-6,TRBJ1-4,few,.,CASSLRGVNEKLFF,TGTGCCAGCAGCTTGAGGGGGGTCAATGAAAAACTGTTTTTT
TRBV6-6,TRBJ2-1,few,.,CASSWDTYNEQFF,TGTGCCAGCAGTTGGGACACCTACAATGAGCAGTTCTTC
TRBV12-3/TRBV12-4,TRBJ1-1,.,.,CASITGPNTEAFF,TGTGCCAGCATCACCGGGCCAAACACTGAAGCTTTCTTT
TRBV20-1,TRBJ1-2,.,.,CSAFRWGYTF,TGCAGTGCTTTCAGGTGGGGCTACACCTTC
TRBV19,TRBJ2-2,.,TRBD1,CASSQGAGTGELFF,TGTGCCAGTAGCCAGGGGGCTGGCACCGGGGAGCTGTTTTTT
TRBV5-1,TRBJ1-1,.,.,CASSLAAGRTEAFF,TGCGCCAGCAGCTTGGCAGCAGGGAGGACTGAAGCTTTCTTT
TRBV25-1,TRBJ2-3,.,.,CASRGGLGTDTQYF,TGTGCCAGCAGAGGGGGGCTCGGCACAGATACGCAGTATTTT
TRBV5-1,TRBJ2-1,.,.,CASSLLYNEQFF,TGCGCCAGCAGTCTACTATACAATGAGCAGTTCTTC
TRBV3-1/TRBV3-2,TRBJ1-3,.,.,CASSASNMGTEAGNTIYF,TGTGCCAGCAGCGCCAGTAACATGGGTACCGAGGCTGGAAACACCATATATTTT
TRBV7-9,TRBJ1-1,.,.,CASSLSRGTEAFF,TGTGCCAGCAGCTTATCACGGGGCACTGAAGCTTTCTTT
TRBV6-1,TRBJ2-2,few,.,CASSELEGYTGELFF,TGTGCCAGCAGTGAACTGGAGGGATACACCGGGGAGCTGTTTTTT
TRBV7-9,TRBJ1-2,.,TRBD1,CASSLDGQGDYGYTF,TGTGCCAGCAGCTTAGATGGACAGGGCGACTATGGCTACACCTTC
TRBV6-5,TRBJ1-2,.,TRBD1,CASSTRDRGNYGYTF,TGTGCCAGCAGTACCCGGGACAGGGGGAACTATGGCTACACCTTC
TRBV7-9,TRBJ2-1,few,.,CASSLWVRRESEQFF,TGTGCCAGCAGCTTATGGGTGCGTCGGGAGTCTGAGCAGTTCTTC
TRBV7-8,TRBJ2-7,.,TRBD2,CASELSSGAPTYEQYF,TGTGCCAGCGAATTGTCTAGCGGGGCCCCCACCTACGAGCAGTACTTC
TRBV30,TRBJ1-1,.,.,CAWSALRVNTEAFF,TGTGCCTGGAGTGCCCTACGGGTGAACACTGAAGCTTTCTTT
TRBV28,TRBJ1-1,.,TRBD1,CATSTGGVTEAFF,TGTGCCACCTCGACAGGGGGCGTCACTGAAGCTTTCTTT
TRBV2,TRBJ1-1,.,.,CASCYERGTAFF,TGTGCCAGCTGCTACGAACGGGGGACCGCTTTCTTT
TRBV19,TRBJ2-1,.,.,CASSIRYGGSSYNEQFF,TGTGCCAGTAGTATAAGGTATGGGGGGAGCTCCTACAATGAGCAGTTCTTC
TRBV4-1,TRBJ1-6,.,.,CASSQGKQKTPLHF,TGCGCCAGCAGCCAAGGCAAACAGAAGACACCCCTCCACTTT
TRBV28,TRBJ1-6,.,.,CASRSSSYNSPLHF,TGTGCCAGCAGGTCTAGCTCCTATAATTCACCCCTCCACTTT
TRBV7-2,TRBJ2-1,.,.,CASSLVAGYEQFF,TGTGCCAGCAGCTTAGTTGCGGGCTATGAGCAGTTCTTC
TRBV12-3/TRBV12-4,TRBJ2-2,.,TRBD1,CASSTRQGALFF,TGTGCCAGCAGTACCCGACAGGGAGCGCTGTTTTTT
TRBV6-5,TRBJ2-5,.,.,CASSYSSGQETQYF,TGTGCCAGCAGTTACTCGAGTGGGCAAGAGACCCAGTACTTC
TRBV15,TRBJ2-6,.,.,CATSSSTSGANVLTF,TGTGCCACCAGCAGTAGTACCTCTGGGGCCAACGTCCTGACTTTC
TRBV9,TRBJ2-2,.,TRBD2,CASSPGLAGKTGELFF,TGTGCCAGCAGCCCCGGACTAGCGGGGAAAACCGGGGAGCTGTTTTTT
TRBV9,TRBJ2-1,.,TRBD2,CASSSASGYNEQFF,TGTGCCAGCAGCTCGGCTAGCGGGTACAATGAGCAGTTCTTC
TRBV19,TRBJ1-6,.,TRBD1,CASSTTGGGSPLHF,TGTGCCAGTAGCACAACAGGGGGCGGATCACCCCTCCACTTT
TRBV15,TRBJ2-3,.,TRBD2,CATSLAGGRDTQYF,TGTGCCACCAGCCTAGCGGGAGGGCGAGATACGCAGTATTTT
TRBV11-2,TRBJ1-2,.,TRBD1,CASSLAAGGYYGYTF,TGTGCCAGCAGCTTAGCGGCAGGGGGTTACTATGGCTACACCTTC
TRBV3-1/TRBV3-2,TRBJ2-7,.,.,CASSHSWYEQYF,TGTGCCAGCAGCCATAGTTGGTACGAGCAGTACTTC
TRBV9,TRBJ2-1,once,.,CASSVSNGLVYNEQFF,TGTGCCAGCAGCGTGAGTAACGGACTCGTTTACAATGAGCAGTTCTTC
TRBV24-1,TRBJ1-4,.,.,CAPGPFCRGRETNEKLFF,TGTGCCCCCGGACCTTTTTGCAGGGGAAGGGAGACTAATGAAAAACTGTTTTTT
TRBV19,TRBJ1-1,few,.,CASSTQAEAFF,TGTGCCAGTAGTACACAGGCTGAAGCTTTCTTT
TRBV11-2,TRBJ2-1,.,.,CASARSRTPGEEQFF,TGTGCCAGCGCCCGAAGTCGGACCCCCGGGGAGGAGCAGTTCTTC
TRBV6-4,TRBJ1-6,.,.,CASSTSGSNSPLHF,TGTGCCAGCAGTACCTCGGGCTCTAATTCACCCCTCCACTTT
TRBV4-2,TRBJ2-6,.,.,CASSQEPGSGANVLTF,TGTGCCAGCAGCCAAGAGCCGGGCTCTGGGGCCAACGTCCTGACTTTC
TRBV14,TRBJ1-2,few,.,CASSQESIFGGADGYTF,TGTGCCAGCAGCCAAGAGAGTATATTCGGGGGCGCGGATGGCTACACCTTC
TRBV3-1/TRBV3-2,TRBJ2-7,.,.,CASSQAGASGQQYF,TGTGCCAGCAGCCAAGCGGGCGCAAGTGGACAGCAGTACTTC
TRBV5-1,TRBJ2-5,.,TRBD2,CASSLGGLAGETQYF,TGCGCCAGCAGCTTGGGGGGACTAGCGGGAGAGACCCAGTACTTC
TRBV6-5,TRBJ1-2,.,.,CASSYSQGLHYGYTF,TGTGCCAGCAGTTACTCACAGGGTCTACACTATGGCTACACCTTC
TRBV30,TRBJ1-6,.,.,CAWSVETPNSPLHF,TGTGCCTGGAGTGTAGAGACACCTAATTCACCCCTCCACTTT
TRBV3-1/TRBV3-2,TRBJ1-1,.,.,CASSQGGLAEAFF,TGTGCCAGCAGCCAAGGAGGGTTAGCTGAAGCTTTCTTT
TRBV5-4,TRBJ1-5,.,.,CASSSVPGPNQPQHF,TGTGCCAGCAGCTCGGTCCCGGGACCTAATCAGCCCCAGCATTTT
TRBV7-9,TRBJ1-4,few,.,CASSWWGRDEKLFF,TGTGCCAGCAGCTGGTGGGGGAGGGATGAAAAACTGTTTTTT
TRBV6-5,TRBJ1-2,.,TRBD1,CASSSGTGQSYGYTF,TGTGCCAGCAGTTCAGGGACAGGGCAATCTTATGGCTACACCTTC